This T cell receptor (beta chain) originates from a study of CD8 T cells in ankylosing spondylitis. The study, taken as a whole, reports: Disease-linked clones reportedly concentrated significantly in matched ankylosing spondylitis synovial fluid. Characteristic of ankylosing spondylitis blood, it appeared, was a TCR beta motif comprising about eight highly homologous variants.

Deletions cut 6 bases from V and 9 bases from J, with 13 bases between. The germline CDR1 and CDR2 sequences are SGHRS and YFSETQ. The CDR3 has 12 residues. One entry per CDR3 protein results from TCRdb running MiXCR on the 5' RACE reads. This table holds 700,000 or so distinct CDR3 sequences, around 20% found once. This clonotype was picked up many times. What it binds is unknown. The chain is built from TRBV5-1 and TRBJ2-1; no clear D. Sequencing used blood, either unsorted or a sorted T cell fraction (not recorded which). The receptor was isolated from a male donor with ankylosing spondylitis. CDR3 sequence reads: CASTYSWGEQFF. CDR3 in DNA: TGCGCCAGCACCTACTCGTGGGGTGAGCAGTTCTTC.